What follows is one T cell receptor (beta chain) and its context. No antigen is known for it. This sample is drawn from a study of blood T cells in healthy people across ages. In the study overall: The capture of about one barcoded beta molecule per two T cells was achieved by template switching. Broader study findings: When one million T cells were used, diversity estimates were thought to be underestimates.

The second PCR ran roughly 7 to 12 cycles with a sample-barcoded 5' primer and J-beta primers. Each single sample gave us at least 3 million CDR3-containing paired-end reads. TCRdb reprocessed the 5' RACE reads via MiXCR and lists one record per CDR3 protein. The table lists over 1,500,000 distinct CDR3 sequences, approximately 39% of them singletons. CDR3 length equals 16 residues. V gave up 0 bases and J gave up 10 bases; unmatched junction bases: 12. Per germline, CDR1 LNHNV and CDR2 YYDKDF (reference sequence). The extraction recovered at least 5.5 micrograms of total RNA per sample. The source material was blood. The source is a human donor in good health. The chain uses TRBV15 and TRBJ2-3, with 8 bases fitting TRBD2. CDR3 in DNA: TGTGCCACCAGCAGAGATAGCGCCGGGGGGGCGGATGCGCAGTATTTT. Protein: CATSRDSAGGADAQYF. Combining the CDR3 with reference TRBV15 and TRBJ2-3 gives the whole variable domain DAMVIQNPRYQVTQFGKPVTLSCSQTLNHNVMYWYQQKSSQAPKLLFHYYDKDFNNEADTPDNFQSRRPNTSFCFLDIRSPGLGDTAMYLCATSRDSAGGADAQYFGPGTRLTVL.